The next 27 T cell receptor beta chains were all read from a single sample in a study of blood T cell repertoires in COVID-19. The protocol was immunoSEQ multiplex PCR, while the TCRdb copy is restricted to in-frame clones and leaves out a portion. The top ten clones hold approximately 3.5% of a sample with some 220,000 clones, around 87% of them seen once. The sequenced sample consisted of PBMCs or T cells enriched from blood (not recorded which). The receptors come from a young woman in a cohort exposed to, infected with or recovered from COVID-19 (not recorded which).

The chain has TRBV5-8 and TRBJ2-7; 7 nucleotides match TRBD1. The V gene end was trimmed by 6 bases and the J gene end by 1 base; junction bases not matched to a gene: 4. There are 13 residues in the CDR3. Looked up from germline, CDR1 is SGHTS and CDR2 is YDEGEE. The CDR3 loop reads CASTLTGSYEQYF. CDR3 in DNA: TGTGCCAGCACGCTGACAGGGTCCTACGAGCAGTACTTC.

V and J are TRBV10-3 and TRBJ1-2; a possible D gene is TRBD1 (6 bases). The CDR3 consists of 16 residues. V lost 0 bases, J lost 0 bases, and 11 bases lay in between. Germline lookup yields CDR1 ENHRY and CDR2 SYGVKD. CDR3 bases: TGTGCCATCAGTGAGTCCACCGGGACAACTAACTATGGCTACACCTTC. Its translation: CAISESTGTTNYGYTF.

The chain couples TRBV5-5 to TRBJ2-1; 11 nucleotides agree with TRBD1. The CDR3 spans 15 residues. V lost 2 bases and J lost 6; bases outside the gene matches: 4. Germline V gene sequence: CDR1 SGHKS, CDR2 YYEKEE (reference sequence). CDR3 loop: CASSLGQGAVNEQFF. The CDR3, as DNA: TGTGCCAGCAGCTTAGGACAGGGGGCAGTCAATGAGCAGTTCTTC.

The gene calls are TRBV29-1 and TRBJ2-1; D might be TRBD2 (7 bases). CDR1 and CDR2 (germline): SQVTM, ANQGSEA. V lost 5 bases to trimming and J lost 2 bases, with 13 bases between them. The CDR3 loop spans 14 amino acids. CDR3: CSVIRGAAYNEQFF. CDR3 coding DNA: TGCAGCGTTATTCGGGGGGCCGCCTACAATGAGCAGTTCTTC.

CDR3 sequence: CASSHLESSYEQYF. CDR3 nucleotides: TGTGCCAGCAGCCACTTGGAGAGCTCCTACGAGCAGTACTTC. The chain links TRBV3-1 (or the pseudogene TRBV3-2) to TRBJ2-7; D gene ambiguous. Trimming removed 3 bases from V and 0 bases from J, with 9 bases in between. Germline CDR1 is LGHDT and CDR2 is YNNKEL (reference sequence). The CDR3 covers 14 residues.

The chain has TRBV7-9 and TRBJ2-2; 7 bases line up with TRBD2. CDR1 SEHNR and CDR2 FQNEAQ come from the germline V gene (reference sequence). The V and J ends lost 5 bases and 8 bases, in that order; junction bases with no gene match: 14. The CDR3 extends over 16 amino acids. The CDR3 region has the DNA TGTGCCAGCAGCCCCCTCAGGACGGGGGGATTAGGGGAGCTGTTTTTT. It yields the protein CASSPLRTGGLGELFF. The full variable domain, rest sourced from reference TRBV7-9 and TRBJ2-2, is DTGVSQNPRHKITKRGQNVTFRCDPISEHNRLYWYRQTLGQGPEFLTYFQNEAQLEKSRLLSDRFSAERPKGSFSTLEIQRTEQGDSAMYLCASSPLRTGGLGELFFGEGSRLTVL.

The chain recombines TRBV21-1 with TRBJ1-4. TRBV21-1 is described as a pseudogene. The CDR3 length is 15 residues. This chain's CDR3 is CASSKASGEYEKLFF. The CDR3, as DNA: TGTGCCAGCAGCAAAGCCTCGGGGGAATACGAAAAACTGTTTTTT.

The chain recombines TRBV6-5 with TRBJ2-2; 7 nucleotides agree with TRBD2. CDR3 length: 15 amino acids. J was trimmed by 1 base and V by 2 bases; bases with no gene match: 1. Germline V gene lookup returns CDR1 MNHEY and CDR2 SVGAGI. CDR3 in DNA: TGTGCCAGCAGTTACGAGCGGGGGAACACCGGGGAGCTGTTTTTT. Translation: CASSYERGNTGELFF.

The rearrangement links TRBV11-2 to TRBJ2-3; 8 bases match TRBD2. CDR1 is SGHAT and CDR2 is FQNNGV in the germline V gene. V gave up 1 base and J gave up 3 bases; unmatched junction bases: 3. This CDR3 contains 15 residues. CDR3 DNA: TGTGCCAGCAGCTTAGCCGGGGGGGCGACAGATACGCAGTATTTT. Its protein product is CASSLAGGATDTQYF. The whole variable domain, filled in from reference TRBV11-2 and TRBJ2-3, reads EAGVAQSPRYKIIEKRQSVAFWCNPISGHATLYWYQQILGQGPKLLIQFQNNGVVDDSQLPKDRFSAERLKGVDSTLKIQPAKLEDSAVYLCASSLAGGATDTQYFGPGTRLTVL.

The rearrangement uses TRBV6-2 or TRBV6-3 and TRBJ2-5; D is unresolved. V was clipped by 2 bases and J by 0 bases, with 7 bases between them. The CDR3 consists of 14 residues. CDR1 is MNHEY, CDR2 SVGEGT, per germline. CDR3 in DNA: TGTGCCAGCAGTTACGGCAGAAACCAAGAGACCCAGTACTTC. This codes for CASSYGRNQETQYF.

This chain joins TRBV15 and TRBJ2-1; 8 positions match TRBD2. This CDR3 comprises 17 residues. V trimming: 3 bases; J trimming: 4 bases; junction bases outside the gene matches: 11. The germline CDR1 and CDR2 sequences are LNHNV and YYDKDF (reference sequence). The CDR3 coding sequence is TGTGCCACCAGCAGGTCGATGGTGGCGGGGGGATACAATGAGCAGTTCTTC. Translation gives CATSRSMVAGGYNEQFF.

The rearrangement joins TRBV6-6 to TRBJ2-2; TRBD2 aligns across 8 bases. The CDR3 covers 17 residues. Per germline, CDR1 MNHNY and CDR2 SVGAGI (reference sequence). Trimming took 6 bases from V and 1 from J; bases not matched to a gene: 10. The CDR3 DNA sequence: TGTGCCAGCAGCCGAGGGGCGGCGGGGGGGAACACCGGGGAGCTGTTTTTT. It codes for CASSRGAAGGNTGELFF.

J is TRBJ2-1 and V is TRBV11-2; D remains unclear. CDR3 size: 16 residues. The V end lost 0 bases, the J end lost 4 bases, and 13 bases lay between the germline ends. From germline, CDR1 is SGHAT and CDR2 FQNNGV. As DNA, the CDR3 is TGTGCCAGCAGCTTAGATGTCGGTAGCAGATACAATGAGCAGTTCTTC. Translation: CASSLDVGSRYNEQFF.

The CDR3 protein is CASSERSTGLLSSYNSPLHF. CDR3 nucleotide sequence: TGTGCCAGCAGTGAAAGATCGACAGGGTTGCTGAGCTCCTATAATTCACCCCTCCACTTT. The chain combines TRBV2 with TRBJ1-6, with 7 positions matching TRBD1. V was pared by 2 bases and J by 0 bases, with 13 bases of the junction left unmatched. Germline assignment: CDR1 SNHLY and CDR2 FYNNEI. The CDR3 covers 20 residues.

This clone was detected only once. This chain connects TRBV4-2 to TRBJ1-4, with a possible D match to TRBD1 (6 bases). The CDR3 runs to 15 residues. Looked up from germline, CDR1 is LGHNA and CDR2 is YNFKEQ. V was shortened by 1 base and J by 3 bases, with 9 bases between the two germline ends. This CDR3 is CASSQAGASNEKLFF. The CDR3 coding sequence is TGTGCCAGCAGCCAAGCAGGGGCTTCTAATGAAAAACTGTTTTTT.

The chain carries TRBV19 and TRBJ1-1; D is unclear. The CDR3 spans 14 residues. V lost 1 base, J lost 5 bases, and 11 bases lay in between. The germline CDR1 and CDR2 sequences are LNHDA and SQIVND (reference sequence). CDR3 residues: CASSIAPAGTEAFF. The CDR3 nucleotides read TGTGCCAGTAGTATAGCTCCAGCGGGAACTGAAGCTTTCTTT.

J is TRBJ2-7 and V is TRBV25-1; TRBD2 might be the D (6 bases). Germline V lookup: CDR1 MGHDK, CDR2 SYGVNS. The CDR3 extends over 13 amino acids. V was clipped by 3 bases and J by 3 bases, with 9 bases between them. The CDR3: CASSELGGYEQYF. CDR3 nucleotides: TGTGCCAGCAGTGAGTTGGGAGGCTACGAGCAGTACTTC.

The chain is built from TRBV7-9 and TRBJ1-1; 9 bases are shared with TRBD1. Germline lookup yields CDR1 SEHNR and CDR2 FQNEAQ (reference sequence). The CDR3 loop spans 15 amino acids. Trimming removed 4 bases from V and 11 bases from J; junction bases left unmatched: 14. Written as DNA, the CDR3 is TGTGCCAGCAGCTCCGCAAGCCGGGACAGGGTTTTGGCTTTCTTT. Residues: CASSSASRDRVLAFF.

The genes are TRBV7-6 and TRBJ2-2, with a tentative D call TRBD2 (6 bases). The CDR3 sequence is 17 residues long. Germline V gene data show CDR1 as SGHVS and CDR2 as FNYEAQ. V lost 2 bases, J lost 1 base, and 14 bases lay in between. As DNA, the CDR3 is TGTGCCAGCAGCTTATCGGAGGGAAGGCTGAACACCGGGGAGCTGTTTTTT. Amino acids: CASSLSEGRLNTGELFF.

The V call is TRBV24-1, the J call TRBJ1-5; 10 nucleotides line up with TRBD1. The junction had 4 bases not matched to a gene; V was cut back by 2 bases and J by 4 bases. This CDR3 contains 16 residues. Germline lookup yields CDR1 KGHDR and CDR2 SFDVKD. The CDR3 DNA reads as TGTGCCACCAGTGATTCGGACAGGGGGGGAAATCAGCCCCAGCATTTT. Its translation is CATSDSDRGGNQPQHF.

CDR3 protein: CASSLAQGGSSPLHF. The CDR3 nucleotides read TGCGCCAGCAGCTTGGCACAGGGGGGGAGTTCACCCCTCCACTTT. The rearrangement links TRBV5-1 to TRBJ1-6; TRBD1 agrees at 8 bases. Germline V gene sequence: CDR1 SGHRS, CDR2 YFSETQ. V shed 0 bases, J shed 9 bases, and the junction held 5 bases outside the gene matches. CDR3 size: 15 residues.

V is TRBV3-1 (or the pseudogene TRBV3-2) and J is TRBJ1-6, with D perhaps matching TRBD1 (6 bases). The germline CDR1 and CDR2 sequences are LGHDT and YNNKEL (reference sequence). V shed 5 bases and J shed 9 bases, with 11 bases lying between them. This CDR3 spans 13 amino acids. CDR3 nucleotide sequence: TGTGCCAGCAGCTCAGGGGAAGGTTCACCCCTCCACTTT. This translates into CASSSGEGSPLHF.

The J gene is TRBJ2-1, the V gene TRBV3-1 (or the pseudogene TRBV3-2); 12 bases align to TRBD2. V shed 2 bases, J shed 9 bases, and the junction held 8 bases outside the gene matches. Per the germline V gene, CDR1 is LGHDT and CDR2 is YNNKEL (reference sequence). The CDR3 length is 16 residues. The CDR3 coding sequence is TGTGCCAGCAGCCAAAGGACTAGCGGGGCGGTTGGTGAGCAGTTCTTC. This sequence encodes CASSQRTSGAVGEQFF.

The rearrangement joins TRBV5-1 to TRBJ2-2; TRBD1 matches 8 bases. The V segment lost 6 bases and the J segment 4 bases; nucleotides outside the gene matches: 11. The germline CDR1 and CDR2 sequences are SGHRS and YFSETQ. The CDR3 length is 16 residues. The CDR3 nucleotides are TGCGCCAGCACCTCCCCCGGACAGGGTAGCACCGGGGAGCTGTTTTTT. Encoded protein: CASTSPGQGSTGELFF.

The chain is built from TRBV29-1 and TRBJ1-2; 11 bases map to TRBD1. Per germline, CDR1 SQVTM and CDR2 ANQGSEA. The V segment lost 3 bases and the J segment 2 bases; nucleotides outside the gene matches: 5. CDR3 length equals 15 residues. CDR3 region: CSVEDRGQRNYGYTF. The CDR3 region has the DNA TGCAGCGTTGAGGACAGGGGGCAGAGGAACTATGGCTACACCTTC. Looking up the rest from reference TRBV29-1 and TRBJ1-2 gives the full variable domain: SAVISQKPSRDICQRGTSLTIQCQVDSQVTMMFWYRQQPGQSLTLIATANQGSEATYESGFVIDKFPISRPNLTFSTLTVSNMSPEDSSIYLCSVEDRGQRNYGYTFGSGTRLTVV.

This chain connects TRBV5-8 to TRBJ2-5, with 7 bases lining up with TRBD2. V shed 6 bases and J 5 bases; nucleotides not matched to a gene: 7. The CDR3 totals 13 residues. Germline V gives CDR1 SGHTS, CDR2 YDEGEE. CDR3: CASTLTSLETQYF. The CDR3 DNA reads TGTGCCAGCACCCTGACTAGCCTCGAGACCCAGTACTTC.

This sequence joins TRBV5-6 and TRBJ2-1; a weak D match, TRBD2 (5 bases). Germline V gene sequence: CDR1 SGHDT, CDR2 YYEEEE. The CDR3 runs 12 residues. V was pared by 4 bases and J by 7 bases, with 9 bases between. CDR3 residues: CASSRGWNEQFF. The DNA of the CDR3 is TGTGCCAGCAGCCGCGGGTGGAATGAGCAGTTCTTC.